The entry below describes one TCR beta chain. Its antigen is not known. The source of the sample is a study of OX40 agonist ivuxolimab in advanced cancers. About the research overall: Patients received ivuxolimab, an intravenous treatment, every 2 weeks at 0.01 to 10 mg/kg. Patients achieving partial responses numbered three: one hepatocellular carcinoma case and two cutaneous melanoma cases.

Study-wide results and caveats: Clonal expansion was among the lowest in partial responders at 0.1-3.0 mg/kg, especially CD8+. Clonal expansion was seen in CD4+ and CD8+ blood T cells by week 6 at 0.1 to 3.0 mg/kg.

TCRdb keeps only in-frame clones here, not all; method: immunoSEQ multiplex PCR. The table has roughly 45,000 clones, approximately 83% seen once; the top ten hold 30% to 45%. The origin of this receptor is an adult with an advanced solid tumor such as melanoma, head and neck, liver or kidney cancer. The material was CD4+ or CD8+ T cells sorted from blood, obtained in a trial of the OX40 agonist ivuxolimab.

DNA for the CDR3: TGTGCCAGCAGCTTGGGGACTACCGGCACAGATACGCAGTATTTT. It is translated as CASSLGTTGTDTQYF. V is TRBV13 and J is TRBJ2-3, with 7 bases aligning to TRBD2. The V segment lost 3 bases and the J segment 1 base; nucleotides outside the gene matches: 4. The CDR3 is made up of 15 amino acids. The germline CDR1 and CDR2 sequences are PRHDT and FYEKMQ (reference sequence).